The rows below give T cell receptor beta chains drawn from one sample of a study of blood T cell repertoires in COVID-19. The table came from immunoSEQ multiplex PCR; TCRdb's copy has only in-frame clones and leaves some out. In the table there are approximately 44,000 clones, roughly 79% of which are singletons. The sample consisted of peripheral blood. All receptors come from a woman aged 80 or over with acute or convalescent COVID-19. The CDR3 runs from the conserved cysteine through the conserved F or W.

v_call: TRBV6-5; cdr3_aa: CASSWTSGSNEQFF
v_call: TRBV28; cdr3_aa: CASSLGLNGFRFATNEKLFF
v_call: TRBV7-9; cdr3_aa: CASSPPLRLTNTGELFF
v_call: TRBV10-2; cdr3_aa: CASSVLLSYEQYF
v_call: TRBV18; cdr3_aa: CASSILASDEKLFF
v_call: TRBV7-8; cdr3_aa: CASSLAVGGTYNEQFF
v_call: TRBV5-4; cdr3_aa: CAPKVGEGRGTGELFF
v_call: TRBV5-1; cdr3_aa: CASSLANTALYEQYF
v_call: TRBV10-2; cdr3_aa: CASRGTSGREQYF
v_call: TRBV7-2; cdr3_aa: CASSLMGRTEAFF
v_call: TRBV7-8; cdr3_aa: CASSKGLDQETQYF
v_call: TRBV9; cdr3_aa: CASSVATPGRGGRDTDTQYF
v_call: TRBV4-2; cdr3_aa: CASSEDVRQGNTEAFF
v_call: TRBV7-6; cdr3_aa: CASSLGAGGPYEQYF
v_call: TRBV2; cdr3_aa: CASSETPARGPF
v_call: TRBV7-9; cdr3_aa: CASRLTGNTEAFF
v_call: TRBV27; cdr3_aa: CASSGLAGPYEQFF